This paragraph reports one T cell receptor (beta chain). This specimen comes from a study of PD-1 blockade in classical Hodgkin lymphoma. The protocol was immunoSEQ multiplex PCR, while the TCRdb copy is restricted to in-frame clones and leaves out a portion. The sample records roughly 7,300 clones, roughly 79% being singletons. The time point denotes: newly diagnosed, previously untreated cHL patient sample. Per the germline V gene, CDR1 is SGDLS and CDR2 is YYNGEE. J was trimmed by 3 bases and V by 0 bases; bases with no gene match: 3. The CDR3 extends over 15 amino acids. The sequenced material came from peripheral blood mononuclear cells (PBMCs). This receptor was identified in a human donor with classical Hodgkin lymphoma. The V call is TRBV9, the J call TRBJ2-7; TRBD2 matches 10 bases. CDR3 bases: TGTGCCAGCAGCGTAGGGCTAGCGGGGGTCTACGAGCAGTACTTC. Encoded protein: CASSVGLAGVYEQYF.